This entry concerns a single T cell receptor beta chain. This clonotype was detected a few times. Its antigen remains unidentified. No clone much larger than this one lies a single base away; base qualities are absent. The library was generated by 5' RACE. Sequencing relied on an Illumina HiSeq 2500. A second roughly 6 to 12 cycle PCR used a sample-barcoded 5' primer and a J-beta primer mix. Each TCR beta cDNA molecule received a unique molecular identifier from a template-switch 5' adaptor carrying 12 random nucleotides. Each sample yielded at least 3 million CDR3-containing paired-end reads. First-strand cDNA was synthesized from all RNA with the Mint cDNA synthesis kit, primed by a TRBC-specific oligonucleotide. After uracil-DNA glycosylase treatment, a first 18-cycle PCR used universal primers M1SS and BC2_uni_R on all cDNA. The original pipeline was this. For normalization, 1 million high-quality reads were randomly selected from each sample, with every read carrying a distinct molecular identifier. Reads sharing molecular identifiers were discarded rather than binned into consensus sequences. MiTCR, with a Q25 quality threshold and the strictest error-elimination algorithm, was used for CDR3 identification, clonotype clustering and error correction. A nonparametric unseen species model with Euler transformation was used to estimate lower-bound total TCR beta diversity. TCRdb's own reprocessing of the public reads used fastp at Q25 and MiXCR and kept productive beta chains. Each CDR3 protein appears once, grouped with its most common genes and DNA. These V and J calls derive from TCRdb rather than the authors' analysis. The sample yields roughly 790,000 distinct CDR3 sequences; roughly 47% were counted once. The biggest ten clones account for under 25% of the sample.

The entry originates in a study of blood T cells in healthy people across ages (dated by TCRdb to between 2014 and 2016). About the full investigation: In model experiments, template switching captured about one uniquely barcoded TCR beta cDNA molecule for every two T cells. Age-related changes in TCR beta repertoire diversity were measured in the study by deep sequencing normalized with unique cDNA molecular identifiers. Two additional independent replicas of 1 million unique cDNA reads from the same blood draw were analyzed for two donors (one aged 18 to 29 and one aged 80 or older). Four age groups were formed from the donors: young (average approximately 15 years), middle-aged (approximately 40), aged (62) and long-lived (approximately 80). To avoid experimental bias, donors of different ages were distributed randomly across sequencing lanes.

Beyond this particular receptor, the publication reports: The percentage of naive T cells measured by flow cytometry correlated strongly with observed TCR beta diversity. Bulk unsorted PBMC profiling prevented conclusive comparison of naive and antigen-experienced compartments. As age increased, observed TCR beta diversity per million T cells dropped in a roughly linear way, and a significant reduction was already evident by age 40. Estimates of total diversity based on one million sequenced T cells were regarded as lower bounds and as underestimates. Because donor CMV infection status was unknown, age-related changes in expanded clonotypes were potentially confounded. Compared with the aged group, more naive CD4+ T cells, fewer expanded clones and increased TCR diversity were shown by the long-lived group, suggesting age selection.

The donors were around 39 Caucasian individuals from Russia, aged 6 to 90 years, who were systemically healthy. Ten milliliters of peripheral blood were drawn from each donor into EDTA-treated Vacutainer tubes. PBMCs were isolated by Ficoll-Paque density-gradient centrifugation, with at least 6 million obtained per sample. Total RNA, at least 5.5 micrograms per sample, was extracted from PBMCs with Trizol reagent. For every donor, flow cytometry on a PBMC aliquot measured the percentage of naive CD45RAhigh/CD27high T cells. For this chain, trimming is 7 bases at the V end and 4 bases at the J end, and the number of junction bases without a gene match is 10. According to the germline V gene, CDR1 reads SQVTM and CDR2 reads ANQGSEA. The CDR3 goes from the cysteine to the phenylalanine over 14 residues. Just CDR3 DNA is preserved here, 42 bases in frame from base 1.

Sample: blood. The sequence links TRBV29-1 to TRBJ2-1; 7 nucleotides in the junction match TRBD2. The TCR comes from a woman aged 55-75 years in good health. The nucleotide sequence is TGCAGCGGTGGCGGGAGCGGCGAGTACAATGAGCAGTTCTTC. Its coded protein is CSGGGSGEYNEQFF.